These T cell receptor beta chains were read from a single sample in a study of pediatric ulcerative colitis. This table comes from immunoSEQ multiplex PCR, and its TCRdb copy is limited to in-frame clones, with some not included. The sample consists of approximately 37,000 clones, about 81% of them appearing once. Sequenced sample: gut tissue. All receptors derive from a boy aged 5-17 years with severe ulcerative colitis. Both conserved end residues are part of each CDR3. The D gene is left open where the match is weak. The size of a clone is reported for some rows only, either as once, few or many, or as a class for expanded clones.

clone size	V gene	D gene	J gene	CDR3 protein	CDR3 DNA
-	TRBV18	-	TRBJ2-7	CASSISGGYEQYF	TGTGCCAGCTCAATTAGTGGCGGATACGAGCAGTACTTC
few	TRBV6-5	-	TRBJ1-5	CASSRRQGNQPQHF	TGTGCCAGCAGCAGGAGACAGGGCAATCAGCCCCAGCATTTT
-	TRBV6-5	-	TRBJ2-3	CASGTRGLTDTQYF	TGTGCCAGCGGTACTCGCGGACTCACAGATACGCAGTATTTT
-	TRBV6-6	TRBD1	TRBJ1-5	CASSDGQGWQPQHF	TGTGCCAGCAGTGATGGACAGGGGTGGCAGCCCCAGCATTTT
-	TRBV5-1	-	TRBJ1-6	CASRDLFSTLTSPLHF	TGCGCCAGCAGAGACCTCTTCTCAACTTTGACGTCACCCCTCCACTTT
-	TRBV18	-	TRBJ2-6	CASSPSWGANVLTF	TGTGCCAGCTCACCCTCATGGGGGGCCAACGTCCTGACTTTC
-	TRBV5-1	-	TRBJ1-3	CASRRGVLGGDTIYF	TGCGCCAGCAGGCGAGGGGTTCTCGGCGGGGACACCATATATTTT
-	TRBV6-5	TRBD2	TRBJ2-3	CASSKLAGGPSTQYF	TGTGCCAGCAGTAAACTAGCGGGGGGGCCTTCCACGCAGTATTTT
-	TRBV20-1	TRBD1	TRBJ1-1	CSARLDRGAFF	TGCAGTGCTAGATTAGACAGGGGGGCTTTCTTT
once	TRBV19	-	TRBJ2-7	CASRGVRGNEQYF	TGTGCCAGTCGGGGCGTCAGGGGCAACGAGCAGTACTTC
once	TRBV7-3	TRBD2	TRBJ2-3	CASSSTSGASDTQYF	TGTGCCAGCAGCTCCACTAGCGGGGCTTCAGATACGCAGTATTTT
once	TRBV4-1	-	TRBJ2-7	CASSQWTTYEQYF	TGCGCCAGCAGCCAATGGACTACCTACGAGCAGTACTTC
-	TRBV30	-	TRBJ2-7	CAWRGSIEQYF	TGTGCCTGGAGGGGTTCTATCGAGCAGTACTTC
-	TRBV28	-	TRBJ1-5	CASSLSRVNSNQPQHF	TGTGCCAGCAGTTTATCGAGAGTAAATAGCAATCAGCCCCAGCATTTT
-	TRBV19	-	TRBJ2-2	CASSIQVQRTGELFF	TGTGCCAGTAGTATCCAGGTACAGCGGACCGGGGAGCTGTTTTTT
once	TRBV9	TRBD1	TRBJ1-2	CASRAGTGVTGYTF	TGTGCCAGCAGAGCCGGGACAGGGGTCACAGGCTACACCTTC
-	TRBV10-2	TRBD2	TRBJ2-5	CASSESAAGGPGTQYF	TGCGCCAGCAGTGAGTCGGCCGCGGGGGGACCGGGCACCCAGTACTTC
-	TRBV6-1	-	TRBJ1-2	CASLNRVYYGYTF	TGTGCCAGCTTAAACAGGGTGTACTATGGCTACACCTTC
-	TRBV5-4	TRBD1	TRBJ1-2	CASSDGTAYGYTF	TGTGCCAGCAGCGACGGGACAGCCTACGGCTACACCTTC
-	TRBV28	-	TRBJ2-7	CASSPYKEQYF	TGTGCCAGCAGTCCATACAAAGAGCAGTACTTC
-	TRBV5-4	-	TRBJ2-1	CASSLVSTGDYRNEQFF	TGTGCCAGCAGCTTGGTATCTACAGGGGACTACCGCAATGAGCAGTTCTTC
-	TRBV4-1	TRBD2	TRBJ2-1	CASSRIAGRQLWNEQFF	TGCGCCAGCAGCCGGATAGCGGGGAGGCAGTTATGGAATGAGCAGTTCTTC
few	TRBV4-1	-	TRBJ1-2	CASSQLQRSNYGYTF	TGCGCCAGCAGCCAACTACAGAGGTCTAACTATGGCTACACCTTC
once	TRBV7-3	-	TRBJ2-3	CASSSIPGHLTSTDTQYF	TGTGCCAGCAGCTCCATACCGGGACACTTAACTAGCACAGATACGCAGTATTTT
-	TRBV9	TRBD1	TRBJ2-2	CASSVTGTGGAVPPRTGELFF	TGTGCCAGCAGCGTGACCGGGACAGGGGGCGCGGTCCCCCCCCGCACCGGGGAGCTGTTTTTT
-	TRBV2	TRBD1	TRBJ2-7	CASSEGTGKYEQYF	TGTGCCAGCAGTGAGGGGACAGGGAAGTACGAGCAGTACTTC
-	TRBV7-3	-	TRBJ1-1	CASSFSGQGNTEAFF	TGTGCCAGCAGCTTTAGTGGGCAGGGGAACACTGAAGCTTTCTTT
-	TRBV19	-	TRBJ2-1	CASRSRLDIDEQFF	TGTGCCAGTAGGTCGAGACTCGATATCGATGAGCAGTTCTTC
-	TRBV6-5	TRBD2	TRBJ2-5	CASSYSGRAGQETQYF	TGTGCCAGCAGTTACTCGGGGAGGGCCGGACAAGAGACCCAGTACTTC